This entry features one TCR beta chain sequence. Profiling relied on immunoSEQ multiplex PCR, and the TCRdb table lists in-frame clones only, not all of them. In the table there are about 36,000 clones, approximately 90% of which are singletons. The data originate from a study of T cell changes during pregnancy in multiple sclerosis. This TCR derives from a female donor with multiple sclerosis, enrolled in a pregnancy study. Sequenced here: CD4+ T cells from peripheral blood mononuclear cells, sampled in the first trimester of pregnancy.

The CDR3 loop is CASMGGLYQPQHF. CDR3 in DNA: TGTGCCAGTATGGGGGGACTTTATCAGCCCCAGCATTTT. The rearrangement uses TRBV19 and TRBJ1-5; D is possibly TRBD1 (5 bases). Germline V gene lookup returns CDR1 LNHDA and CDR2 SQIVND (reference sequence). With 7 bases removed from V and 5 bases from J, the gap between germline ends came to 12 bases. The length of the CDR3 is 13 residues.